This T cell receptor beta chain came from a study of neurological immune-mediated disorders. General study points: The phylogenetic placement of 18 of 34 multiple sclerosis patients' repertoires in one related-CDR3 cluster constitutes a possible signature.

To note about this clonotype: Its specificity is not known.

TCRdb independently ran MiXCR on the 5' RACE reads; one entry per CDR3 protein. The sample lists over 75,000 distinct CDR3 sequences, 5.5% to 6.5% occurring once. Documented time point: longitudinal time-point 2. The CDR3 consists of 15 residues. Germline V gene lookup returns CDR1 SGHAT and CDR2 FQNNGV. V was cut by 6 bases and J by 1 base, with 12 bases left in between. The chain employs TRBV11-2 and TRBJ2-2, with no clear D. The receptor was isolated from an older woman with multiple sclerosis. Sequencing was done on a sample of PBMCs. The CDR3 DNA follows: TGTGCCAGCAGTCGTACGACTGGGAACACCGGGGAGCTGTTTTTT. Amino acids: CASSRTTGNTGELFF.